The 20 T cell receptor beta chains below all came from one sample that was sequenced in a study of cytomegalovirus exposure and HLA in healthy donors. Researchers ran the PCR with 60 Vbeta and 13 Jbeta primers. TCRdb's table, derived via immunoSEQ multiplex PCR, lists solely in-frame clones and lacks some. The sample records about 93,000 clones, around 80% being singletons. The sequencing input was PBMCs. Receptors originate from a man in his thirties or forties in good health and CMV-seronegative.

V and J are TRBV2 and TRBJ1-2; 10 bases align to TRBD1. The CDR3 sequence is 16 residues long. The V gene end was trimmed by 2 bases and the J gene end by 4 bases; junction bases not matched to a gene: 7. The germline V gene has CDR1 SNHLY and CDR2 FYNNEI. The DNA for the CDR3 is TGTGCCAGCAGTGAAAATTTGAGGGACAGGGGCTATGGCTACACCTTC. The encoded protein is CASSENLRDRGYGYTF.

This rearrangement joins TRBV7-9 to TRBJ1-2; D perhaps matches TRBD1 (5 bases). Trimming stripped 4 bases from V and 6 bases from J, with 12 bases between. Germline values: CDR1 SEHNR, CDR2 FQNEAQ (reference sequence). This CDR3 contains 13 residues. As DNA, the CDR3 is TGTGCCAGCAGCTACCAGGGTTTCCATGGCTACACCTTC. This codes for CASSYQGFHGYTF.

This sequence joins TRBV5-1 and TRBJ1-1, with TRBD1 as a possible D gene (5 bases). CDR3 length: 15 residues. The V end was cut by 4 bases, the J end by 4 bases, with 17 bases between. Germline V gene data show CDR1 as SGHRS and CDR2 as YFSETQ. The CDR3 protein is CASSPSGIISTEAFF. The CDR3 DNA is TGCGCCAGCAGCCCGTCAGGGATCATCAGCACTGAAGCTTTCTTT.

This clone showed up just once. The V call is TRBV7-2, the J call TRBJ2-3; 11 bases fit TRBD2. The germline CDR1 and CDR2 sequences are SGHTA and FQGNSA. This CDR3 has 18 amino acids. Trimming cost V 0 bases and J 0 bases; bases outside gene matches: 5. In nucleotides, the CDR3 is TGTGCCAGCAGCTTAGCGGTTAGCGGGAGGGGAAGCACAGATACGCAGTATTTT. It is translated as CASSLAVSGRGSTDTQYF. Full variable domain (missing parts from reference TRBV7-2 and TRBJ2-3): GAGVSQSPSNKVTEKGKDVELRCDPISGHTALYWYRQSLGQGLEFLIYFQGNSAPDKSGLPSDRFSAERTGGSVSTLTIQRTQQEDSAVYLCASSLAVSGRGSTDTQYFGPGTRLTVL.

The DNA of the CDR3 is TGCGCCAGCAGCGGTGAGAGGGCGGATCAGCCCCAGCATTTT. Protein: CASSGERADQPQHF. The chain is built from TRBV10-2 and TRBJ1-5; D not resolved. The CDR3 loop spans 14 amino acids. The ends were cut back, 6 bases at V and 5 bases at J, with 14 bases in the middle. CDR1 WSHSY and CDR2 SAAADI come from the germline V gene.

This clone was counted a single time. The chain is built from TRBV29-1 and TRBJ2-5; D perhaps matches TRBD1 (6 bases). This CDR3 is built from 12 residues. With 6 bases removed from V and 9 bases from J, the gap between germline ends came to 17 bases. The germline gives CDR1 SQVTM, CDR2 ANQGSEA. CDR3 DNA: TGCAGCGTGCGGACAGAGGGGATCGCCCAGTACTTC. Encoded protein: CSVRTEGIAQYF.

The CDR3, as DNA: TGCGCCAGCAGCCAAGATTTGGGCGACGCCGAGACCCAGTACTTC. This translates into CASSQDLGDAETQYF. The gene calls are TRBV4-3 and TRBJ2-5; D remains ambiguous. This CDR3 comprises 15 residues. CDR1 and CDR2 (germline): LGHNA, YSLEER. V was shortened by 0 bases and J by 5 bases, with 13 bases between the two germline ends.

This clone was observed once. The chain joins TRBV25-1 to TRBJ2-7, with TRBD1 matching over 7 bases. Germline CDR1 MGHDK, CDR2 SYGVNS. V was clipped by 6 bases and J by 2 bases; unmatched bases: 19. The CDR3 has 18 residues. The CDR3 DNA reads TGTGCCAGCAGCAATGTCTGGGGGACGACAGGGTCCCCCTACGAGCAGTACTTC. Translation: CASSNVWGTTGSPYEQYF.

The chain is built from TRBV5-6 and TRBJ1-5; 7 positions match TRBD1. Germline values: CDR1 SGHDT, CDR2 YYEEEE. This CDR3 has 15 residues. J was trimmed by 4 bases and V by 0 bases; bases with no gene match: 4. In DNA, the CDR3 is TGTGCCAGCAGCTTGGGTGGGGACAGTAATCAGCCCCAGCATTTT. The encoded protein is CASSLGGDSNQPQHF.

The sample holds one count of this clone. The J gene is TRBJ2-7, the V gene TRBV5-4; D gene uncertain. Germline V gives CDR1 SGHNT, CDR2 YYREEE (reference sequence). The CDR3 is made up of 12 amino acids. The germline V and J ends were trimmed by 4 bases and 4 bases, with 9 bases remaining between them. The CDR3 is CASSTTGYEQYF. CDR3 DNA: TGTGCCAGCAGCACGACTGGATACGAGCAGTACTTC. Variable domain in full (rest from reference TRBV5-4 and TRBJ2-7): ETGVTQSPTHLIKTRGQQVTLRCSSQSGHNTVSWYQQALGQGPQFIFQYYREEENGRGNFPPRFSGLQFPNYSSELNVNALELDDSALYLCASSTTGYEQYFGPGTRLTVT.

This sequence joins TRBV30 and TRBJ1-4; D gene ambiguous. V was trimmed by 0 bases and J by 14 bases, leaving 19 bases between them. Per the germline V gene, CDR1 is GTSNPN and CDR2 is SVGIG (reference sequence). This CDR3 has 14 residues. The CDR3: CAWSVFHGRGVLFF. CDR3 DNA: TGTGCCTGGAGTGTTTTCCATGGGCGGGGAGTCCTGTTTTTT.

This chain connects TRBV19 to TRBJ2-1, with 13 bases aligning to TRBD2. V lost 5 bases and J lost 1; bases outside the gene matches: 8. Germline CDR1 reads LNHDA; CDR2 reads SQIVND (reference sequence). The CDR3 totals 18 residues. This CDR3 reads CASSLKGTSGVSYNEQFF. CDR3 nucleotide sequence: TGTGCCAGTAGTCTCAAAGGGACTAGCGGGGTATCCTACAATGAGCAGTTCTTC.

The rearrangement joins TRBV10-3 to TRBJ1-2; perhaps TRBD1 as D (6 bases). Trimming took off 9 bases at V and 6 bases at J, with 17 bases between the two ends. The germline V gene has CDR1 ENHRY and CDR2 SYGVKD. The CDR3 spans 13 residues. The CDR3 region has the DNA TGTGCCATGTCTACAGGGAGAGGTAATGGCTACACCTTC. Translated, it gives CAMSTGRGNGYTF.

The chain has TRBV18 and TRBJ1-1; D unresolved. The CDR3 is 14 residues long. Germline V gene sequence: CDR1 KGHSH, CDR2 LQKENI. The V gene lost 4 bases and the J gene lost 1 base, with 10 bases spanning the gap. CDR3 sequence: CASSRMEANTEAFF. DNA for the CDR3: TGTGCCAGCTCACGGATGGAGGCGAACACTGAAGCTTTCTTT.

The chain is built from TRBV30 and TRBJ1-2; 8 positions match TRBD1. Per germline, CDR1 GTSNPN and CDR2 SVGIG (reference sequence). Losses at the gene ends were 3 bases for V and 9 bases for J; bases not matched to a gene: 18. This CDR3 is 16 amino acids long. The CDR3 sequence is CAWRPRVGQGASRYTF. The CDR3 nucleotides are TGTGCCTGGAGACCCCGCGTCGGACAGGGCGCTTCTCGCTACACCTTC.

This clone was observed a handful of times. This chain joins TRBV6-4 and TRBJ2-1; 12 nucleotides line up with TRBD2. The ends lost 3 bases at V and 7 bases at J; junction bases unmatched: 4. CDR1 and CDR2 (germline): MRHNA, SNTAGT. The CDR3 loop spans 15 amino acids. The CDR3 DNA is TGTGCCAGCAGTGAACTAGCGGGGGGCGGGAATGAGCAGTTCTTC. Translated, it gives CASSELAGGGNEQFF.

V usage is TRBV9 and J usage is TRBJ1-2; D unresolved. The V end lost 2 bases, the J end lost 2 bases, and 13 bases lay between the germline ends. The CDR3 has 15 residues. Germline assignment: CDR1 SGDLS and CDR2 YYNGEE. In DNA, the CDR3 is TGTGCCAGCAGCGTGGCCGGCGGGTCAAACTATGGCTACACCTTC. The encoded protein is CASSVAGGSNYGYTF.

The CDR3 loop is CASSPTHYGYTF. The CDR3 region has the DNA TGTGCCAGCAGTCCAACACATTATGGCTACACCTTC. The chain recombines TRBV6-6 with TRBJ1-2; no reliable D call. The CDR3 length is 12 residues. The germline V and J ends were trimmed by 5 bases and 5 bases, with 9 bases remaining between them. Germline CDR1 reads MNHNY; CDR2 reads SVGAGI (reference sequence).

CDR3 loop: CASSYFISGGTYEQYF. In nucleotides, the CDR3 is TGCGCCAGCAGTTATTTTATTTCGGGAGGCACCTACGAGCAGTACTTC. The chain carries TRBV5-1 and TRBJ2-7; 7 positions agree with TRBD2. The CDR3 is 16 amino acids. Germline V gene sequence: CDR1 SGHRS, CDR2 YFSETQ. With 5 bases clipped from V and 2 bases from J, the junction kept 13 bases outside the gene matches.

The chain carries TRBV30 and TRBJ1-4; D gene uncertain. Germline V gene sequence: CDR1 GTSNPN, CDR2 SVGIG (reference sequence). The CDR3 contains 15 residues. Trimming removed 0 bases at V and 4 bases at J, with 12 bases between. This CDR3 is CAWSVHQALNEKLFF. For the CDR3, the DNA is TGTGCCTGGAGTGTACACCAGGCCCTTAATGAAAAACTGTTTTTT.